The 14 T cell receptor beta chains below were found in one sample sequenced in a study of blood T cell repertoires in COVID-19. The method was immunoSEQ multiplex PCR; TCRdb's version includes in-frame clones alone and lacks a portion of them. The sample lists about 160,000 clones; about 92% were seen once. Sequences were obtained from peripheral blood. These receptor sequences come from a man aged 25-45 years with COVID-19, enrolled during active disease.

J is TRBJ2-2 and V is TRBV15; D gene ambiguous. V shed 1 base and J shed 5 bases, with 2 bases lying between them. CDR1 is LNHNV, CDR2 YYDKDF, per germline (reference sequence). The CDR3 length is 12 residues. The CDR3 DNA reads TGTGCCACCAGCAGAGCGACCGGGGAGCTGTTTTTT. Protein: CATSRATGELFF.

The rearrangement uses TRBV27 and TRBJ2-1; TRBD2 might be the D (6 bases). Germline V gene data show CDR1 as MNHEY and CDR2 as SMNVEV (reference sequence). V was pared by 7 bases and J by 3 bases, with 10 bases between. The CDR3 is 13 residues long. CDR3 region: CASTSGGYNEQFF. In DNA, the CDR3 is TGTGCCAGCACCTCCGGGGGCTACAATGAGCAGTTCTTC.

This chain connects TRBV28 to TRBJ2-7, with D perhaps TRBD2 (5 bases). The CDR3 contains 14 residues. The germline gives CDR1 MDHEN, CDR2 SYDVKM. The V gene lost 1 base and the J gene lost 3 bases, with 10 bases spanning the gap. CDR3 loop: CASSLLASFYEQYF. Here the CDR3 DNA reads TGTGCCAGCAGTTTATTAGCTAGCTTCTACGAGCAGTACTTC.

The CDR3 spells CASSPPRDRVAYNEQFF. CDR3 bases: TGTGCCAGCAGCCCCCCCCGTGACAGGGTCGCCTACAATGAGCAGTTCTTC. The chain carries TRBV11-2 and TRBJ2-1; TRBD1 matches 7 bases. This CDR3 has 17 amino acids. After removal of 5 bases from V and 2 bases from J, the junction contained 12 bases not matched to a gene. The germline V gene encodes CDR1 SGHAT and CDR2 FQNNGV. Filled out from reference TRBV11-2 and TRBJ2-1, the complete variable domain reads EAGVAQSPRYKIIEKRQSVAFWCNPISGHATLYWYQQILGQGPKLLIQFQNNGVVDDSQLPKDRFSAERLKGVDSTLKIQPAKLEDSAVYLCASSPPRDRVAYNEQFFGPGTRLTVL.

This clone occurred a few times. The chain employs TRBV5-1 and TRBJ1-3, with 8 bases identical to TRBD1. Germline V gene data show CDR1 as SGHRS and CDR2 as YFSETQ. The length of the CDR3 is 14 residues. Trimming removed 4 bases from V and 2 bases from J; junction bases left unmatched: 2. Here the CDR3 DNA reads TGCGCCAGCAGCCAGGGACAGGCTGGAAACACCATATATTTT. It is translated as CASSQGQAGNTIYF. Combining the CDR3 with reference TRBV5-1 and TRBJ1-3 gives the whole variable domain KAGVTQTPRYLIKTRGQQVTLSCSPISGHRSVSWYQQTPGQGLQFLFEYFSETQRNKGNFPGRFSGRQFSNSRSEMNVSTLELGDSALYLCASSQGQAGNTIYFGEGSWLTVV.

V usage is TRBV12-3 or TRBV12-4 and J usage is TRBJ1-1; 7 bases map to TRBD1. V dropped 5 bases and J dropped 11; count of bases not matched to a gene: 11. The CDR3 sequence is 13 residues long. CDR3 residues: CASSPDRTDGAFF. The CDR3, as DNA: TGTGCCAGCAGTCCGGACAGGACCGACGGTGCTTTCTTT.

V is TRBV19 and J is TRBJ2-1, with D perhaps TRBD1 (5 bases). This CDR3 has 14 residues. Germline-derived CDR1 and CDR2 are LNHDA and SQIVND (reference sequence). V lost 6 bases and J lost 3, with 12 bases in between. CDR3 nucleotide sequence: TGTGCCAGTAGCACAGGTCTCCTCTACAATGAGCAGTTCTTC. The encoded protein is CASSTGLLYNEQFF.

This clone was observed a single time. V is TRBV12-3 or TRBV12-4 and J is TRBJ1-2; D may be TRBD1 (5 bases). Trimming cost V 6 bases and J 7 bases, with 15 bases left between them. The CDR3 is 13 residues long. The CDR3 spells CASSRLGGTGYTF. In DNA, the CDR3 is TGTGCCAGCAGCCGTCTGGGCGGGACTGGCTACACCTTC.

V gene TRBV7-2 combines with J gene TRBJ2-1; D is possibly TRBD1 (6 bases). V lost 5 bases and J 0 bases, leaving 17 bases between the germline ends. This CDR3 spans 17 amino acids. The germline V gene encodes CDR1 SGHTA and CDR2 FQGNSA. The CDR3 is CASSIKGDTRSYNEQFF. CDR3 in DNA: TGTGCCAGCAGCATTAAGGGGGACACCCGCTCCTACAATGAGCAGTTCTTC.

The J gene is TRBJ1-5, the V gene TRBV18; D uncertain. CDR1 and CDR2 from the germline V gene are KGHSH and LQKENI. The CDR3 has 14 residues. Trimming took 2 bases from V and 11 from J, leaving 16 bases between them. The CDR3 DNA reads TGTGCCAGCTCACCATCCCTGAGAGGAGAGGCCCAGCATTTT. Protein sequence: CASSPSLRGEAQHF.

The rearrangement joins TRBV21-1 to TRBJ1-3. TRBV21-1 has pseudogene status. This CDR3 has 15 amino acids. The CDR3, as DNA: TGTGCCAGCACCGGGGAGGGGGTTCCTAGAAACACCATATATTTT. It yields the protein CASTGEGVPRNTIYF.

The chain recombines TRBV7-6 with TRBJ1-1; D might be TRBD1 (5 bases). CDR3 length equals 14 residues. The V gene's germline CDR1 is SGHVS and CDR2 FNYEAQ. Between the trimmed V and J ends, which lost 5 bases and 5 bases, there was a span of 15 bases. In nucleotides, the CDR3 is TGTGCCAGCAGCCCTCGGGGGGGTAGTACTGAAGCTTTCTTT. It specifies CASSPRGGSTEAFF.

The chain employs TRBV6-6 and TRBJ1-2, with TRBD1 matching 10 bases. Germline CDR1 is MNHNY and CDR2 is SVGAGI (reference sequence). The CDR3 covers 16 residues. V lost 2 bases to trimming and J lost 3 bases; unmatched junction nucleotides: 6. CDR3 DNA sequence: TGTGCCAGCAGTTACCCGCGAGGGACAGGGGACTATGGCTACACCTTC. It specifies CASSYPRGTGDYGYTF.

V usage is TRBV5-1 and J usage is TRBJ1-1; TRBD1 matches at 7 bases. Germline CDR1 SGHRS, CDR2 YFSETQ. Trimming removed 4 bases from V and 4 bases from J; junction bases left unmatched: 7. The CDR3 has 14 residues. The CDR3 DNA sequence: TGCGCCAGCAGCCCTAGACAGGGCGGCACTGAAGCTTTCTTT. Its protein product is CASSPRQGGTEAFF.